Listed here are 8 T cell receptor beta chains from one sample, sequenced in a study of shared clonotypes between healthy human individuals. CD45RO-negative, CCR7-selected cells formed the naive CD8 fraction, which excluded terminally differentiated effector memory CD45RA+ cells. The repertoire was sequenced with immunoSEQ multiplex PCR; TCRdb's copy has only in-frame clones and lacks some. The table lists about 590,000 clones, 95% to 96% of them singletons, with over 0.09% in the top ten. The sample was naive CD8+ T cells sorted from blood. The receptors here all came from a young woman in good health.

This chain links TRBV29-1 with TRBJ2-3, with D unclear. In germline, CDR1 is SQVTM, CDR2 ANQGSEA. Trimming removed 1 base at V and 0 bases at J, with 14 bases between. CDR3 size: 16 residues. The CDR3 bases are TGCAGCGTTGAAGCCGGAATCCCGGTCAGCACAGATACGCAGTATTTT. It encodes CSVEAGIPVSTDTQYF.

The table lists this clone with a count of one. This CDR3 reads CASSRTSGYSTDTQYF. CDR3 nucleotides: TGTGCCAGCAGCAGGACTAGCGGGTATTCCACAGATACGCAGTATTTT. V gene TRBV5-6 combines with J gene TRBJ2-3, with 11 bases that match TRBD2. CDR1 and CDR2 (germline): SGHDT, YYEEEE. V lost 4 bases, J lost 2 bases, and 6 bases stayed unmatched. The CDR3 spans 16 residues. Full variable domain (rest looked up from reference TRBV5-6 and TRBJ2-3): DAGVTQSPTHLIKTRGQQVTLRCSPKSGHDTVSWYQQALGQGPQFIFQYYEEEERQRGNFPDRFSGHQFPNYSSELNVNALLLGDSALYLCASSRTSGYSTDTQYFGPGTRLTVL.

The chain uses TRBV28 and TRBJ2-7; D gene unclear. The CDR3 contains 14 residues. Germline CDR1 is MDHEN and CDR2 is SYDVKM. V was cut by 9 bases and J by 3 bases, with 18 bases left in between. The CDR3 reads CASKLYPTDYEQYF. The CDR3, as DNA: TGTGCCAGTAAATTATATCCGACTGACTACGAGCAGTACTTC.

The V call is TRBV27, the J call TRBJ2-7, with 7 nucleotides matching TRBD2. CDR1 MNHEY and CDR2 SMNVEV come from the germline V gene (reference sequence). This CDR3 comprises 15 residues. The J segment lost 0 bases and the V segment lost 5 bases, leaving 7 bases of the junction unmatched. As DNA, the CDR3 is TGTGCCAGCAGTAAACTAGCGAAGAGCTCCTACGAGCAGTACTTC. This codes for CASSKLAKSSYEQYF.

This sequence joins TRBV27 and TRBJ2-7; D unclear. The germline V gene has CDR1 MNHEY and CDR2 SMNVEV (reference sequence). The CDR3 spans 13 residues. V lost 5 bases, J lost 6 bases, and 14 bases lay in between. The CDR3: CASSTKARLEQYF. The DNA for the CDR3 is TGTGCCAGCAGTACAAAGGCACGGCTCGAGCAGTACTTC.

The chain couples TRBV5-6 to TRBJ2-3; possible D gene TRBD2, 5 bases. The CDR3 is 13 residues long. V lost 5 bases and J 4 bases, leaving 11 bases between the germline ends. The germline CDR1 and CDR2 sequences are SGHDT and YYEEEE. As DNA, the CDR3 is TGTGCCAGCAGACCGGAGGTCGCAGATACGCAGTATTTT. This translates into CASRPEVADTQYF.

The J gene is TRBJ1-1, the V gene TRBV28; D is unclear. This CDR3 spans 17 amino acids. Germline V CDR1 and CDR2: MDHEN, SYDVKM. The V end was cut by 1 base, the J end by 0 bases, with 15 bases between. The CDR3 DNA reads TGTGCCAGCAGTTTATTGCGGGGAGATGCTATGAACACTGAAGCTTTCTTT. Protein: CASSLLRGDAMNTEAFF. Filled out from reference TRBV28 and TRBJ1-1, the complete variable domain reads DVKVTQSSRYLVKRTGEKVFLECVQDMDHENMFWYRQDPGLGLRLIYFSYDVKMKEKGDIPEGYSVSREKKERFSLILESASTNQTSMYLCASSLLRGDAMNTEAFFGQGTRLTVV.

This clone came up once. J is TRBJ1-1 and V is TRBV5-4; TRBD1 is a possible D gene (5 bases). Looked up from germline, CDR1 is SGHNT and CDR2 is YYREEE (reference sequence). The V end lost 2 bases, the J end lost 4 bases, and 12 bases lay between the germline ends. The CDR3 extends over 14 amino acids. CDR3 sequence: CASSFPGVRTEAFF. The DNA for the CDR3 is TGTGCCAGCAGCTTCCCGGGGGTTCGCACTGAAGCTTTCTTT. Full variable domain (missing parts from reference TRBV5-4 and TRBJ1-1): ETGVTQSPTHLIKTRGQQVTLRCSSQSGHNTVSWYQQALGQGPQFIFQYYREEENGRGNFPPRFSGLQFPNYSSELNVNALELDDSALYLCASSFPGVRTEAFFGQGTRLTVV.